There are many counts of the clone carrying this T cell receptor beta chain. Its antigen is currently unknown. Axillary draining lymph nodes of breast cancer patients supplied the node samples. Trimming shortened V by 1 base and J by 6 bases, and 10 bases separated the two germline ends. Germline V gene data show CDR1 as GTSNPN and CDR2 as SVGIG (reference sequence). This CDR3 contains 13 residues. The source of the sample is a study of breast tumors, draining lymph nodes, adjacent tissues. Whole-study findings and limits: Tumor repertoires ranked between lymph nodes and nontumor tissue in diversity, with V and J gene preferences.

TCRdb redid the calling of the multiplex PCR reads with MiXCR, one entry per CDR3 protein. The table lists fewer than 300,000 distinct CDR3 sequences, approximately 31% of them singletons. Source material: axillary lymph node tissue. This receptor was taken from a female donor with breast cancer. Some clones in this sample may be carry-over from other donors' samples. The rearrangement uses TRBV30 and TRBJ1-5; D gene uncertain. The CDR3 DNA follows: TGTGCCTGGAGTGCTGGAGAGGGTCAGCCCCAGCATTTT. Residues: CAWSAGEGQPQHF.